The source of this T cell receptor (beta chain) is a study of blood T cell repertoires in COVID-19 (dated by TCRdb to about 2020). Broadly, across the study: The collaborator samples originated in the United States, Italy and Spain and spanned the acute and convalescent phases of COVID-19. Nearly every sample came with metadata listing a de-identified subject ID, COVID-19 status, age in years and sex. The material from the prospective study consisted of cDNA or gDNA derived from T cells, B-cell-depleted T cells, or PBMCs. The repertoires were made available in a free public database intended to serve as a resource for research on the immune response to SARS-CoV-2. Where available, HLA class I and class II types were taken from metadata supplied by the sample provider and were not determined by assay-based typing. Samples came from the ongoing ImmuneRACE study (first 160 participants) plus 1,254 subjects from 6 global collaborators. Subjects who had been exposed to COVID-19, were actively infected with it, or had recovered from it provided the deeply sampled blood TCRbeta repertoires that made up the dataset. Here is what the overall study found, with its caveats: The quantity of clinical and demographic metadata differed by source and by participant and was supplied without curation.

According to the germline V gene, CDR1 reads SNHLY and CDR2 reads FYNNEI. V was cut back by 4 bases and J by 1 base, leaving a gap of 7 bases between them. From cysteine to phenylalanine, the CDR3 is 13 amino acids long. Here the CDR3 DNA is all that survives: 39 bases in frame from base 1. With regard to this clone: The antigen it binds to is not known. Base qualities were left out, and no much larger clone turns up one base away.

At one collaborating source in Seattle, patients were enrolled during active infection and were followed longitudinally through the course of disease. Whole blood was collected in K2EDTA tubes by collaborating institutions according to the institutions' own protocols. Collaborator samples were shipped for TCRbeta analysis as frozen whole blood, isolated PBMCs, or DNA extracted from either sample type. The immunoSEQ Assay, a bias-controlled multiplex PCR, was used to amplify TCRbeta CDR3 regions from genomic DNA. The paper's data handling went like this. Nucleated cell counts per sample were estimated from amplification of reference gene primers within the assay. Sequence reads were collapsed and filtered to measure the absolute abundance of every unique TCRbeta CDR3 rearrangement. For each sample, productive Simpson clonality was calculated as the square root of Simpson's diversity index across productive rearrangements. TCRdb carries this immuneACCESS record with in-frame sequences only. Its versions omit some clonotypes, under half of them owing to an unresolved V gene in the studies checked, with the rest unexplained. V, J and clone size reflect that table, while D and trimming were determined from the DNA. Here the sample has fewer than 200,000 clones; about 86% occur a single time. The ten largest clones add up to about an eighth of the sample.

This sequence was found in a woman in her sixties or seventies with COVID-19, enrolled during active disease. The chain joins TRBV2 to TRBJ1-1; TRBD1 is possibly the D segment (5 matching bases). Material: peripheral blood. The DNA sequence is given as TGTGCCAGCAGTGGAGACAGGAACACTGAAGCTTTCTTT. Translation gives CASSGDRNTEAFF.